Presented here are 13 T cell receptor beta chains from one specimen sequenced in a study of T cells in Graves' hyperthyroidism and ophthalmopathy (dated by TCRdb to the late 2010s). Library preparation used multiplex PCR. Sequenced on an Illumina HiSeq 2000. The TCR beta CDR3 regions were amplified from RNA transcripts. The first round of RT-PCR for the TCR CDR3 was performed with the HTBI primer set and the Qiagen OneStep RT-PCR kit. In-frame beta chains were kept once TCRdb had trimmed the public reads at Q25 with fastp and called clones with MiXCR. Entries that share a CDR3 protein sequence are merged under the most common genes and DNA. Present in this sample are some 440,000 distinct CDR3 sequences, around a sixth of which were seen just once. Of the sample, about 7.7% falls within the top ten clones. The sequenced sample was blood. These receptor sequences come from a woman between 18 and 29 years old with Graves' hyperthyroidism.

The sample holds many counts of this clonotype. The chain couples TRBV5-1 to TRBJ2-1; D is ambiguous. The V and J ends lost 0 bases and 0 bases respectively, with 7 bases between them. CDR3 length: 15 amino acids. Germline V lookup: CDR1 SGHRS, CDR2 YFSETQ. Here the CDR3 reads CASSLEVSSYNEQFF. In DNA form, the CDR3 reads TGCGCCAGCAGCTTGGAAGTTAGCTCCTACAATGAGCAGTTCTTC.

In this sample, this clonotype turned up many times. This chain joins TRBV9 and TRBJ2-7; D not resolved. Trimming took 2 bases from V and 3 from J, leaving 9 bases between them. Germline lookup yields CDR1 SGDLS and CDR2 YYNGEE. The CDR3 is made up of 13 amino acids. This chain's CDR3 is CASSVALGYEQYF. DNA of the CDR3: TGTGCCAGCAGCGTGGCACTGGGCTACGAGCAGTACTTC.

In its sample, this clonotype was seen many times. The chain recombines TRBV2 with TRBJ1-5; 7 bases fit TRBD1. The CDR3 runs 20 residues. Germline assignment: CDR1 SNHLY and CDR2 FYNNEI. V gave up 2 bases and J gave up 0 bases; unmatched junction bases: 16. The CDR3 DNA sequence: TGTGCCAGCAGTGAATTTTTAGGGACAGACCGGCTCTATAGCAATCAGCCCCAGCATTTT. Translated: CASSEFLGTDRLYSNQPQHF.

Many counts were recorded for this clonotype. The chain combines TRBV20-1 with TRBJ2-7, with TRBD2 as a possible D gene (5 bases). The CDR3 extends over 14 amino acids. The ends were cut back, 4 bases at V and 5 bases at J, with 18 bases in the middle. CDR1 is DFQATT, CDR2 SNEGSKA, per germline (reference sequence). The CDR3 DNA reads TGCAGTGCTACCCCAACTAGTTACTCTCACGAGCAGTACTTC. It codes for CSATPTSYSHEQYF.

This clonotype was found a few times. The rearrangement links TRBV18 to TRBJ2-7, with D perhaps assigned TRBD1 or TRBD2 (5 bases each). V lost 3 bases, J lost 1 base, and 16 bases lay in between. This CDR3 comprises 16 residues. Germline-derived CDR1 and CDR2 are KGHSH and LQKENI. CDR3 loop: CASSPRPGAYSYEQYF. CDR3 in DNA: TGTGCCAGCTCACCGAGGCCCGGGGCCTATTCCTACGAGCAGTACTTC. Looking up the rest from reference TRBV18 and TRBJ2-7 gives the full variable domain: NAGVMQNPRHLVRRRGQEARLRCSPMKGHSHVYWYRQLPEEGLKFMVYLQKENIIDESGMPKERFSAEFPKEGPSILRIQQVVRGDSAAYFCASSPRPGAYSYEQYFGPGTRLTVT.

This clonotype was observed a handful of times. The CDR3 nucleotides read TGTGCCAGCAGCTTGTCCTTATCGGTCAACTATGGCTACACCTTC. As protein: CASSLSLSVNYGYTF. The rearrangement joins TRBV5-6 to TRBJ1-2; D remains unclear. The CDR3 runs to 15 residues. The V and J ends lost 1 base and 2 bases respectively, with 12 bases between them. Germline V lookup: CDR1 SGHDT, CDR2 YYEEEE.

The V call is TRBV6-2 or TRBV6-3, the J call TRBJ2-1; 11 bases agree with TRBD1. CDR3 size: 15 residues. From germline, CDR1 is MNHEY and CDR2 SVGEGT. Trimming took 3 bases from V and 8 from J; bases not matched to a gene: 6. The CDR3 coding sequence is TGTGCCAGCAGTTATCGGACAGGGGGCAAGGATGAGCAGTTCTTC. Its protein is CASSYRTGGKDEQFF.

This clonotype has only a few counts. The V gene is TRBV7-9, the J gene TRBJ1-4; 8 bases map to TRBD1. The trim removed 3 bases at V and 1 base at J, leaving 10 bases unmatched. The V gene's germline CDR1 is SEHNR and CDR2 FQNEAQ (reference sequence). The CDR3 contains 18 residues. The CDR3: CASSFMDRAFKTNEKLFF. The CDR3 coding sequence is TGTGCCAGCAGCTTTATGGACAGGGCCTTTAAAACTAATGAAAAACTGTTTTTT.

This clonotype was observed many times. This chain uses TRBV6-5 with TRBJ1-6; D gene unclear. V gave up 0 bases and J gave up 4 bases, with 10 bases separating them. CDR1 is MNHEY and CDR2 is SVGAGI in the germline V gene. The CDR3 loop spans 16 amino acids. The CDR3 reads CASSYSSAGYNSPLHF. CDR3 nucleotide sequence: TGTGCCAGCAGTTACTCCTCCGCGGGATATAATTCACCCCTCCACTTT.

This clonotype came up many times. The chain recombines TRBV6-1 with TRBJ1-1; a weak D match, TRBD1 (5 bases). Trimming took off 8 bases at V and 11 bases at J, with 6 bases between the two ends. Germline V gene sequence: CDR1 MNHNS, CDR2 SASEGT. The CDR3 totals 8 residues. CDR3 sequence reads: CASGGAFF. The CDR3 DNA reads TGTGCCAGCGGGGGGGCTTTCTTT.

A word on this clonotype: A read error may explain this, as a much larger clone is one base away. The CDR3 ends on some other residue instead of the conserved phenylalanine or tryptophan, so this is likely a read error. The J gene is TRBJ1-1, the V gene TRBV20-1; no reliable D call. The CDR3 totals 16 residues. Germline V gene data show CDR1 as DFQATT and CDR2 as SNEGSKA (reference sequence). V was shortened by 0 bases and J by 0 bases, with 14 bases between the two germline ends. The CDR3 coding sequence is TGCAGTGCTAGAGATTCTCTTGGACTAATGAACACTGAAGCTTTCTCT. It codes for CSARDSLGLMNTEAFS.

In its sample, this clonotype was seen a few times. A much larger clone is a single base away; this may be a read error. V gene TRBV30 combines with J gene TRBJ1-2, with D maybe TRBD1 (5 bases). CDR1 is GTSNPN and CDR2 is SVGIG in the germline V gene (reference sequence). Trimming stripped 2 bases from V and 5 bases from J, with 12 bases between. The CDR3 is 13 amino acids. For the CDR3, the DNA is TGTGCCTGGAGTTATTGGGGGGGGTATGGCTACACCTTC. Translated, it gives CAWSYWGGYGYTF. The full variable domain, rest sourced from reference TRBV30 and TRBJ1-2, is SQTIHQWPATLVQPVGSPLSLECTVEGTSNPNLYWYRQAAGRGLQLLFYSVGIGQISSEVPQNLSASRPQDRQFILSSKKLLLSDSGFYLCAWSYWGGYGYTFGSGTRLTVV.

CDR3 DNA: TGTGCCACCAGTGATTCGACAGGGGGTGCTGAAAAACTGTTTTTT. Protein sequence: CATSDSTGGAEKLFF. This chain links TRBV24-1 with TRBJ1-4; 9 bases agree with TRBD1. The CDR3 consists of 15 residues. V shed 2 bases and J 7 bases; nucleotides not matched to a gene: 4. In germline, CDR1 is KGHDR, CDR2 SFDVKD.